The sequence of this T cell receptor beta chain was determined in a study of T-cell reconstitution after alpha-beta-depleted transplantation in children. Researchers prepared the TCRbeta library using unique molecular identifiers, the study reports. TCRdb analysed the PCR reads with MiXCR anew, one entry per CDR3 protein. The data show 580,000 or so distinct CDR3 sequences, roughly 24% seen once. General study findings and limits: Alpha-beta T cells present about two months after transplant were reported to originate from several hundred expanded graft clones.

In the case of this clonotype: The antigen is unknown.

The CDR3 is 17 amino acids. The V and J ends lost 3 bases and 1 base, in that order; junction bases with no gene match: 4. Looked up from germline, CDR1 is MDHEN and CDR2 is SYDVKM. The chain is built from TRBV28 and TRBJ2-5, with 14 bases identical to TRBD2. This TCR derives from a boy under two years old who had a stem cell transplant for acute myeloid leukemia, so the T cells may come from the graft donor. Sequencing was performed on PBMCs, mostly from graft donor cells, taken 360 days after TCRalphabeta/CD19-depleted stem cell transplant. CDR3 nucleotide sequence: TGTGCCAGCAGTTTTTTGGGACTAGCGGGGGTCCAAGAGACCCAGTACTTC. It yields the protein CASSFLGLAGVQETQYF.